What follows are 24 T cell receptor beta chains derived from one specimen sequenced in a study of cytomegalovirus exposure and HLA in healthy donors. The PCR contained 60 Vbeta and 13 Jbeta primers. Using immunoSEQ multiplex PCR, the repertoire was profiled, and TCRdb retains in-frame clones only, with some absent. The sample includes 100,000 to 150,000 clones, about four fifths of them seen just once. Input material: PBMCs. The receptors shown here come from a young man in good health and CMV-seronegative.

V and J are TRBV30 and TRBJ1-1; D gene uncertain. Germline CDR1 and CDR2: GTSNPN and SVGIG (reference sequence). Trimming left V 4 bases short and J 0 bases short, with 12 bases between. The CDR3 loop spans 14 amino acids. CDR3 sequence (DNA): TGTGCCTGGATGGCACGCAGGATGAACACTGAAGCTTTCTTT. Protein sequence: CAWMARRMNTEAFF.

The chain uses TRBV6-1 and TRBJ2-7; perhaps TRBD1 as D (5 bases). From germline, CDR1 is MNHNS and CDR2 SASEGT. The CDR3 is 14 amino acids. V lost 5 bases and J 3 bases, leaving 14 bases between the germline ends. The CDR3 region is CASSKEQGFYEQYF. CDR3 sequence (DNA): TGTGCCAGCAGTAAGGAGCAGGGCTTCTACGAGCAGTACTTC.

A remark on this clone: A much larger clone sits a single nucleotide away, making a read error possible. This sequence joins TRBV5-4 and TRBJ2-7; 7 positions agree with TRBD1. The J segment lost 0 bases and the V segment lost 2 bases, leaving 2 bases of the junction unmatched. Germline V gene sequence: CDR1 SGHNT, CDR2 YYREEE (reference sequence). The CDR3 runs 14 residues. The CDR3 region has the DNA TGTGCCAGCAGCTTAGACAGGGACTCCTACGAGCAGTACTTC. Its translation is CASSLDRDSYEQYF.

CDR3 loop: CASSISSGGRTDTQYF. The DNA for the CDR3 is TGTGCCAGTAGCATATCTAGCGGGGGTCGGACAGATACGCAGTATTTT. The rearrangement joins TRBV19 to TRBJ2-3, with TRBD2 identical over 10 bases. The CDR3 is 16 amino acids. Germline CDR1 is LNHDA and CDR2 is SQIVND (reference sequence). Losses at the gene ends were 6 bases for V and 3 bases for J; bases not matched to a gene: 9.

The V call is TRBV7-2, the J call TRBJ1-3; 8 nucleotides line up with TRBD1. CDR3 length equals 15 residues. CDR1 is SGHTA and CDR2 is FQGNSA in the germline V gene. After removal of 4 bases from V and 6 bases from J, the junction contained 8 bases not matched to a gene. Here the CDR3 reads CASSSGGESQNTIYF. The CDR3 coding sequence is TGTGCCAGCAGCTCAGGGGGCGAATCTCAAAACACCATATATTTT.

The gene calls are TRBV4-3 and TRBJ1-5; 8 bases map to TRBD1. CDR1 and CDR2 (germline): LGHNA, YSLEER. This CDR3 comprises 14 residues. The ends lost 4 bases at V and 5 bases at J; junction bases unmatched: 4. CDR3 protein: CASSRDRGDQPQHF. The CDR3 region has the DNA TGCGCCAGCAGCCGAGACAGGGGAGATCAGCCCCAGCATTTT.

The rearrangement joins TRBV6-5 to TRBJ2-1, with TRBD2 matching over 11 bases. V shed 0 bases, J shed 7 bases, and the junction held 5 bases outside the gene matches. The CDR3 is 16 residues long. Germline lookup yields CDR1 MNHEY and CDR2 SVGAGI. In nucleotides, the CDR3 is TGTGCCAGCAGTTACTCACTAGCGGGGGCGGAGAATGAGCAGTTCTTC. It translates to CASSYSLAGAENEQFF.

J is TRBJ2-3 and V is TRBV5-8; maybe TRBD2 (5 bases). Germline V gene sequence: CDR1 SGHTS, CDR2 YDEGEE. V was trimmed by 4 bases and J by 1 base, leaving 16 bases between them. The CDR3 sequence is 16 residues long. The CDR3 sequence is CASSNPGAGGTDTQYF. The CDR3 nucleotides read TGTGCCAGCAGCAACCCAGGAGCCGGGGGCACAGATACGCAGTATTTT.

This sequence joins TRBV6-5 and TRBJ1-2; a possible D gene is TRBD1 (6 bases). Trimming removed 7 bases from V and 3 bases from J, with 18 bases in between. Germline V lookup: CDR1 MNHEY, CDR2 SVGAGI. This CDR3 is 15 amino acids long. CDR3 DNA: TGTGCCAGCAAGGGATTAGACAGGCCCTACTATGGCTACACCTTC. Protein sequence: CASKGLDRPYYGYTF.

This clone was recorded a few times. The chain recombines TRBV6-4 with TRBJ2-1, with D tentatively TRBD2 (6 bases). V dropped 6 bases and J dropped 0 bases, with 12 bases sitting between them. The CDR3 spans 15 residues. Germline V gives CDR1 MRHNA, CDR2 SNTAGT. The CDR3 DNA reads as TGTGCCAGCAGCCCCGACGGGAGCTCCTACAATGAGCAGTTCTTC. This gives the protein CASSPDGSSYNEQFF.

This chain links TRBV4-1 with TRBJ2-7, with D possibly being TRBD2 (6 bases). The CDR3 length is 14 residues. From germline, CDR1 is MGHRA and CDR2 YSYEKL. V was cut by 1 base and J by 4 bases, with 11 bases left in between. The DNA for the CDR3 is TGCGCCAGCAGCCAAGTTCCGGGAGAATACGAGCAGTACTTC. The encoded protein is CASSQVPGEYEQYF.

This clone was picked up a small number of times. This chain uses TRBV5-6 with TRBJ1-1; 7 bases line up with TRBD1. The CDR3 loop spans 14 amino acids. Germline-derived CDR1 and CDR2 are SGHDT and YYEEEE. The ends lost 3 bases at V and 6 bases at J; junction bases unmatched: 8. As DNA, the CDR3 is TGTGCCAGCAGCTCTGAGGGGGCATGGGCTGAAGCTTTCTTT. It codes for CASSSEGAWAEAFF. The full variable domain, completed using reference TRBV5-6 and TRBJ1-1, is DAGVTQSPTHLIKTRGQQVTLRCSPKSGHDTVSWYQQALGQGPQFIFQYYEEEERQRGNFPDRFSGHQFPNYSSELNVNALLLGDSALYLCASSSEGAWAEAFFGQGTRLTVV.

This clone occurred a few times. The chain joins TRBV9 to TRBJ1-6, with D possibly TRBD1 on 6 matching bases. V was pared by 2 bases and J by 6 bases, with 15 bases between. Germline V gene sequence: CDR1 SGDLS, CDR2 YYNGEE. The CDR3 spans 16 residues. The CDR3, as DNA: TGTGCCAGCAGCGTTGAACAGGGCGCTGGTAATTCACCCCTCCACTTT. Translated: CASSVEQGAGNSPLHF.

This clone was observed a few times. The genes are TRBV6-5 and TRBJ1-1; no reliable D call. The V end was cut by 0 bases, the J end by 3 bases, with 8 bases between. Germline assignment: CDR1 MNHEY and CDR2 SVGAGI. CDR3 length: 14 amino acids. The CDR3 bases are TGTGCCAGCAGTTACTCACGGGTTGACACTGAAGCTTTCTTT. Its translation: CASSYSRVDTEAFF.

The chain couples TRBV30 to TRBJ1-2; D might be TRBD1 (5 bases). Germline V gene data show CDR1 as GTSNPN and CDR2 as SVGIG (reference sequence). V dropped 0 bases and J dropped 8 bases, with 13 bases sitting between them. The CDR3 is 13 residues long. DNA of the CDR3: TGTGCCTGGAGTGTGAGGCAGGGTAGAGGCTACACCTTC. Its protein is CAWSVRQGRGYTF.

This clone turned up a few times. This chain connects TRBV10-2 to TRBJ2-5; D unresolved. The germline gives CDR1 WSHSY, CDR2 SAAADI. The V end was cut by 1 base, the J end by 3 bases, with 3 bases between. The CDR3 consists of 12 residues. This CDR3 is CASSEFKETQYF. The CDR3 DNA reads as TGCGCCAGCAGTGAGTTCAAAGAGACCCAGTACTTC.

The genes are TRBV4-2 and TRBJ2-2, with D maybe TRBD1 (5 bases). Trimming stripped 1 base from V and 10 bases from J, with 10 bases between. Germline loops: CDR1 LGHNA, CDR2 YNFKEQ. This CDR3 comprises 13 residues. The CDR3 DNA follows: TGTGCCAGCAGCCAAGGTATCAGGGAGGAGCTGTTTTTT. Its translation: CASSQGIREELFF.

The table lists this clone with a few counts. V usage is TRBV9 and J usage is TRBJ1-1; 9 positions match TRBD1. V lost 4 bases and J lost 5; bases outside the gene matches: 12. The CDR3 has 16 residues. Germline V gene sequence: CDR1 SGDLS, CDR2 YYNGEE. This CDR3 reads CASSTPAGQGITEAFF. The CDR3 DNA follows: TGTGCCAGCAGCACCCCAGCTGGACAGGGGATTACTGAAGCTTTCTTT. Full variable domain (remainder filled in from reference TRBV9 and TRBJ1-1): DSGVTQTPKHLITATGQRVTLRCSPRSGDLSVYWYQQSLDQGLQFLIQYYNGEERAKGNILERFSAQQFPDLHSELNLSSLELGDSALYFCASSTPAGQGITEAFFGQGTRLTVV.

This rearrangement joins TRBV7-9 to TRBJ1-6; 8 bases are shared with TRBD1. The V gene end was trimmed by 1 base and the J gene end by 8 bases; junction bases not matched to a gene: 7. This CDR3 has 16 residues. CDR1 and CDR2 from the germline V gene are SEHNR and FQNEAQ (reference sequence). The CDR3 here is CASSLVAGQGDSPLHF. The CDR3 bases are TGTGCCAGCAGCTTAGTCGCAGGACAGGGTGATTCACCCCTCCACTTT.

The chain links TRBV10-3 to TRBJ1-2; the D is unclear. CDR3 length: 14 residues. Trimming cost V 7 bases and J 6 bases, with 18 bases left between them. Germline values: CDR1 ENHRY, CDR2 SYGVKD. CDR3 sequence reads: CAITDSGREDGYTF. The CDR3 region has the DNA TGTGCCATCACCGACTCCGGGAGGGAAGATGGCTACACCTTC.

V gene TRBV28 combines with J gene TRBJ2-7, with 8 positions matching TRBD1. The CDR3 covers 16 residues. V lost 2 bases to trimming and J lost 0 bases; unmatched junction nucleotides: 6. From germline, CDR1 is MDHEN and CDR2 SYDVKM. CDR3 amino acids: CASSLLSGQVSYEQYF. The CDR3 DNA sequence: TGTGCCAGCAGTTTACTCTCGGGACAGGTCTCCTACGAGCAGTACTTC. Full variable domain (rest looked up from reference TRBV28 and TRBJ2-7): DVKVTQSSRYLVKRTGEKVFLECVQDMDHENMFWYRQDPGLGLRLIYFSYDVKMKEKGDIPEGYSVSREKKERFSLILESASTNQTSMYLCASSLLSGQVSYEQYFGPGTRLTVT.

The chain couples TRBV11-2 to TRBJ1-1, with unresolved D. Per the germline V gene, CDR1 is SGHAT and CDR2 is FQNNGV. Trimming removed 0 bases at V and 7 bases at J, with 12 bases between. This CDR3 region has 14 residues. The CDR3 DNA is TGTGCCAGCAGCTTAGAAATGAGTCGGGGTGAAGCTTTCTTT. Amino acid sequence: CASSLEMSRGEAFF.

This clone was counted once. V usage is TRBV6-6 and J usage is TRBJ2-1; 8 positions match TRBD1. This CDR3 is built from 15 residues. The germline V gene encodes CDR1 MNHNY and CDR2 SVGAGI (reference sequence). V shed 4 bases and J 8 bases; nucleotides not matched to a gene: 10. The CDR3 loop reads CASSSRPDRGDEQFF. CDR3 in DNA: TGTGCCAGCAGTTCCAGACCAGACAGGGGAGATGAGCAGTTCTTC.

The rearrangement links TRBV30 to TRBJ1-5; a possible D gene is TRBD1 (5 bases). In germline, CDR1 is GTSNPN, CDR2 SVGIG (reference sequence). The CDR3 covers 15 residues. V was trimmed by 1 base and J by 2 bases, leaving 12 bases between them. CDR3 sequence reads: CAWSGGGFRNQPQHF. The CDR3 DNA is TGTGCCTGGAGTGGGGGGGGTTTTCGCAATCAGCCCCAGCATTTT.